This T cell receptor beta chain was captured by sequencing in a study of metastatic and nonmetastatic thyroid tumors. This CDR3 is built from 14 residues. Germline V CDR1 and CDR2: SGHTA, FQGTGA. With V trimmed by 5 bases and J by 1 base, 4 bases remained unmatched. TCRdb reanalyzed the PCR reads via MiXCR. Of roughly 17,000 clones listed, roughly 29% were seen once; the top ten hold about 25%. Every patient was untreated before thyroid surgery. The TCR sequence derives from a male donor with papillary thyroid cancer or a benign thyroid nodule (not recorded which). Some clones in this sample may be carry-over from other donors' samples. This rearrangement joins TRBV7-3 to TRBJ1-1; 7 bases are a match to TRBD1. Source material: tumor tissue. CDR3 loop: CASSTTGTNTEAFF. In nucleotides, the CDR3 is TGTGCCAGCAGCACGACAGGGACGAACACTGAAGCTTTCTTT.